This T cell receptor (beta chain) was profiled in a study of blood T cell repertoires in COVID-19. CDR1 and CDR2 (germline): SGHRS, YFSETQ. The CDR3 has 18 amino acids. J gave up 7 bases and V 4 bases, and 20 bases lay outside the gene matches. TCRdb's copy holds only in-frame clones and misses some; the assay was immunoSEQ multiplex PCR. The data show under 300,000 clones, 86% seen once. This clone occurred a few times. The V gene is TRBV5-1, the J gene TRBJ1-1, with 9 bases that match TRBD1. Input material: peripheral blood. This sequence was found in a man aged 55-75 years with acute or convalescent COVID-19. CDR3 amino acids: CASSVQGAGGRGQGEAFF. CDR3 bases: TGCGCCAGCAGCGTACAGGGGGCCGGAGGGCGTGGACAGGGTGAAGCTTTCTTT.